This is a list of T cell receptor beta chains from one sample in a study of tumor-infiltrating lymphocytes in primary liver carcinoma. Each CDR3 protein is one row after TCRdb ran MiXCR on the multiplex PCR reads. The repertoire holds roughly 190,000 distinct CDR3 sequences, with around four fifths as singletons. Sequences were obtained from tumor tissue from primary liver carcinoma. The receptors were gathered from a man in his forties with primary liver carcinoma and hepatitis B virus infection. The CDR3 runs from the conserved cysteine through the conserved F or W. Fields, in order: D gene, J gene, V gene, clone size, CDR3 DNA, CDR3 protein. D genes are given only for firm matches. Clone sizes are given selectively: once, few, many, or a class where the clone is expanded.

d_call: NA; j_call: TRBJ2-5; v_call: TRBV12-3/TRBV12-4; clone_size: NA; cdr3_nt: TGTGCCAGCAATCCGAACAGCGTGGAGACCCAGTACTTC; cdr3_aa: CASNPNSVETQYF
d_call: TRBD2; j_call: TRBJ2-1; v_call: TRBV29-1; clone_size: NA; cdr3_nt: TGTATCGTTGAAGGGAGGGGCCTAGCGGAGATCTACAATGAGCAGCTCTTC; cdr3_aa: CIVEGRGLAEIYNEQLF
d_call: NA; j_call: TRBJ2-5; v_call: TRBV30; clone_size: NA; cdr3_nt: TGTGCCTTAAACATAGGTGGGGCAGAGACCCAGTACTTC; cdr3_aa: CALNIGGAETQYF
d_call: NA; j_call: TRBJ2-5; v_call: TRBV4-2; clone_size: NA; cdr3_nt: TGTGCCAGATGCCAAGACCTGGGATCGGTGCAGACCCAGTACTTC; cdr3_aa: CARCQDLGSVQTQYF
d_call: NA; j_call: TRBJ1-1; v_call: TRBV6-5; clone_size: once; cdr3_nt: TGTGGCAGCAGTTACAATGGGGACACTGAAGCTTTCTTT; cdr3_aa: CGSSYNGDTEAFF
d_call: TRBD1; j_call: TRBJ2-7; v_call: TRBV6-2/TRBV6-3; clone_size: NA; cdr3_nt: TGTGTCAGCAGCCTCCGGGACAGGGCCCTCAAGCAGTACTTC; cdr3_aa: CVSSLRDRALKQYF
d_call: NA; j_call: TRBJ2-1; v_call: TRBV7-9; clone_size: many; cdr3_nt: TGTGCCAGCAGCTTCGGGGGTAGCGACAATGAGCAGTTCTTC; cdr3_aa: CASSFGGSDNEQFF
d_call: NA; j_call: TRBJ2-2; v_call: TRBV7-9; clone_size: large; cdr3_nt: TGTGCCAGCAGCTTAGTTCTTCAGGGTTGGACCGGGGAGCTGTTTTTT; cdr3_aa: CASSLVLQGWTGELFF
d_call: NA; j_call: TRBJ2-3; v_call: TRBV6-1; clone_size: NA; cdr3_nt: TGTGCCAGCAAAACTAGCACAGATACGCAGTATTTT; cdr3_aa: CASKTSTDTQYF
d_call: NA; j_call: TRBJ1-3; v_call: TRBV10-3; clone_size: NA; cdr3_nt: TGTGCCATCAGTGAATTTGGACAGTCGGGGGACATCATATATTTT; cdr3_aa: CAISEFGQSGDIIYF
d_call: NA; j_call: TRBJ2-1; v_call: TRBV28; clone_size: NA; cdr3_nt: TGTGCTCAGACTGTCCGTCGGGATGAGCAGTTCTTC; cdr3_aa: CAQTVRRDEQFF
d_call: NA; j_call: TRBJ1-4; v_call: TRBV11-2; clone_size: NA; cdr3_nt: TGTGCCAGCTGCTTAGACCCGACAGTGGTTGAAAAAATGTTTTTT; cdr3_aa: CASCLDPTVVEKMFF
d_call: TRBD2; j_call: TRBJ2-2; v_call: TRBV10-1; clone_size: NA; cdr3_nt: TGCGCCAGCTGGGAGGACACGAGCGGGGCCGGGGAGCTGTTTTTT; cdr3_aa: CASWEDTSGAGELFF
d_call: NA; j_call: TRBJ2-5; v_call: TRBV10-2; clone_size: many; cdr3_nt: TGCGCCAGCAGTGAATGGGAGACCCAGTACTTC; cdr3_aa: CASSEWETQYF
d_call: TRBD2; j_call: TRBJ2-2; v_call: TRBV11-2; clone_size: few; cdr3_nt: TGTGCCAGCAGCTTAGGCGGGGGAACCGGGGAGCTGTTTTTT; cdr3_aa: CASSLGGGTGELFF
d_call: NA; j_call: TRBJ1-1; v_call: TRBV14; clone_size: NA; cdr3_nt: TGTGTAAGCAGCCAAGAGAGGACACACACTGAAGCTTTCTTT; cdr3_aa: CVSSQERTHTEAFF
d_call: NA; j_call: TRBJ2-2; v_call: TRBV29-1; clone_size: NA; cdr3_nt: TGCAGCGTTAGGACTAACGCTGCGAACACCGGGGAGCTGTTTTTT; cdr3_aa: CSVRTNAANTGELFF
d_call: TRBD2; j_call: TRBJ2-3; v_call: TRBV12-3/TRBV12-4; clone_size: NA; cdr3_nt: TGTGCCAGCAGTAAAACCCCGGGACTAGGGGGAGGGCCAGATACGCAGTATTTT; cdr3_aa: CASSKTPGLGGGPDTQYF
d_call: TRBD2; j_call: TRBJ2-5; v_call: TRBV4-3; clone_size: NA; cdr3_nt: TGCGCCAGTAGCCAAGATGCTAGCGGGAGGACTGGTGAGACCCAGTACTTC; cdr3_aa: CASSQDASGRTGETQYF
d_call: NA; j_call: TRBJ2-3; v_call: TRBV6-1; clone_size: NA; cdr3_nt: TGTGCCAGCGAGTCCAGCACAGATAGGCAGTATTTT; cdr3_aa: CASESSTDRQYF
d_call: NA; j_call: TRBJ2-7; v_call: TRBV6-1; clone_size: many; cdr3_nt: TGTGCCACGGATAAAGACTCGGGGGGCAACGAGCAGTACTTC; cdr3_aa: CATDKDSGGNEQYF
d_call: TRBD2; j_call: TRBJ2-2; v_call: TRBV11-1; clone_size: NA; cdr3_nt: TGTGCCAGCAGCATAAGCGGGAGTGGAACCGGAGAGTTGTTTTTT; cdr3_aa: CASSISGSGTGELFF
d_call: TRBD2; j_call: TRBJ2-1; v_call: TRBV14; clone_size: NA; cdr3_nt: TGTGCCAGCAGTGCCATAGCGGGATGGGTAAACAATGGGCAGATCTTC; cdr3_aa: CASSAIAGWVNNGQIF
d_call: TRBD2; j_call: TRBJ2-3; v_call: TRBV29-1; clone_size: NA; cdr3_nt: TGCAGCGTGGGGGGGAACCCAGCCGCTACAGATACGCAGTATTTT; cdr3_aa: CSVGGNPAATDTQYF
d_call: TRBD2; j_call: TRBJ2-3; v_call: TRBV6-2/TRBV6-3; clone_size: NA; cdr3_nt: TGTGCCAGTAGTTACGGTCTAGCGGGAATCACAGATACGCAGTCTTTT; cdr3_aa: CASSYGLAGITDTQSF
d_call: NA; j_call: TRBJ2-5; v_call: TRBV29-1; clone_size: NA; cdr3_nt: TGCAGCGTCGAAGATGTCAGACATGGAGAGACCCAGTACTTC; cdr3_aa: CSVEDVRHGETQYF
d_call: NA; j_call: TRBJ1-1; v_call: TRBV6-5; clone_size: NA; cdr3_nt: TGTGCCAGCAGTTACTCGGCAGCCTGGAACATTGAAACTTTCTTT; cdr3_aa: CASSYSAAWNIETFF
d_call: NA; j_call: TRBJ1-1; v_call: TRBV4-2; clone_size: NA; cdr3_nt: TGTGTCAGCAGCCCGGGAATTGAAGGTTTCTTT; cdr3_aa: CVSSPGIEGFF
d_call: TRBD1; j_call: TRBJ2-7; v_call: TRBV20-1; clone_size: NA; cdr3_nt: TGCAGTGCTAGTGGGGGACAGGGGGCCGAGCAGTACTTC; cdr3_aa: CSASGGQGAEQYF
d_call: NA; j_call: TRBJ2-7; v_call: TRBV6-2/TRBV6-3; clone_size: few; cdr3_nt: TGTGCCAGCAGTCCCCACTGGGTCTACGAGCAGTACTTC; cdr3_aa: CASSPHWVYEQYF
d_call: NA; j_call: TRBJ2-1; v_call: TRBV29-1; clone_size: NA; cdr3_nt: TGCAGCATTAAAATCCCGGGACTGTTGCAGTTCTTC; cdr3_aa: CSIKIPGLLQFF
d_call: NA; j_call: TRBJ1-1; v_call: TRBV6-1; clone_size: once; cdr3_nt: TGTACCAGCAATGAACCAAGGGGTGATGGGCCGTTGAAGCGCGCTTTCTTT; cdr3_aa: CTSNEPRGDGPLKRAFF
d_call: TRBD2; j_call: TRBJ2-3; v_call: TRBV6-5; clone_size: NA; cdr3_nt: TGTGCTAGCAACCCAAGACTAGCGGGAACAGATATGCAGTATTTT; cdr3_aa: CASNPRLAGTDMQYF
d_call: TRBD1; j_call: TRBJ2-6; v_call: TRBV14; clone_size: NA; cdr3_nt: TGTGCCAGCAGCTCCACCCAGAGGGGGCACGCCAACGTCCCGACTTTC; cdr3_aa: CASSSTQRGHANVPTF
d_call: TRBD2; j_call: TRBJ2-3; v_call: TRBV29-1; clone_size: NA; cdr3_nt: TGCAACGCTAGGGGAGGGGACCTCTTCACAGATATGCAGTATTTT; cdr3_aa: CNARGGDLFTDMQYF
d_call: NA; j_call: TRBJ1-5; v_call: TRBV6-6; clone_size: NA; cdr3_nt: TGTGTCATCAGTTACTCGAAGGCACAAAGGGGCAATCAGCCCCAGCATTTT; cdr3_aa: CVISYSKAQRGNQPQHF